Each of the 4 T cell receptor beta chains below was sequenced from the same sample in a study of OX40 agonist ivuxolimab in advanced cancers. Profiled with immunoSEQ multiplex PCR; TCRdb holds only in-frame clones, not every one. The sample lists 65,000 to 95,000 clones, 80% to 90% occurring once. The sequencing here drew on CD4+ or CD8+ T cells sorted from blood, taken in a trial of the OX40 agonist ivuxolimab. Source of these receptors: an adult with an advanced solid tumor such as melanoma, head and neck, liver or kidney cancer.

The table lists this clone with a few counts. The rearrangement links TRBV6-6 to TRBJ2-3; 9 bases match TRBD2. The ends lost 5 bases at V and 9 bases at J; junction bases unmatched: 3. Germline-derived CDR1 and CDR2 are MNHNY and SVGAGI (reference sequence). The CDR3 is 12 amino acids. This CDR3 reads CASSQTSGTQYF. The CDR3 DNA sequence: TGTGCCAGCAGTCAGACTAGCGGAACGCAGTATTTT.

The CDR3 here is CASSVGAGAYNEQFF. The CDR3 DNA is TGTGCCAGCAGCGTAGGTGCGGGAGCCTACAATGAGCAGTTCTTC. The chain carries TRBV9 and TRBJ2-1; TRBD2 matches 7 bases. Germline CDR1 reads SGDLS; CDR2 reads YYNGEE. V was pared by 0 bases and J by 2 bases, with 2 bases of the junction left unmatched. The CDR3 runs 15 residues.

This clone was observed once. CDR3 sequence reads: CASSSAGQNEQFF. The CDR3 region has the DNA TGTGCCAGCAGTTCGGCGGGGCAGAATGAGCAGTTCTTC. The chain recombines TRBV28 with TRBJ2-1; tentative D call: TRBD2 (6 bases). The CDR3 is 13 residues long. Trimming removed 4 bases from V and 7 bases from J, with 11 bases in between. The germline V gene encodes CDR1 MDHEN and CDR2 SYDVKM. The variable domain in full, completed from reference TRBV28 and TRBJ2-1, reads DVKVTQSSRYLVKRTGEKVFLECVQDMDHENMFWYRQDPGLGLRLIYFSYDVKMKEKGDIPEGYSVSREKKERFSLILESASTNQTSMYLCASSSAGQNEQFFGPGTRLTVL.

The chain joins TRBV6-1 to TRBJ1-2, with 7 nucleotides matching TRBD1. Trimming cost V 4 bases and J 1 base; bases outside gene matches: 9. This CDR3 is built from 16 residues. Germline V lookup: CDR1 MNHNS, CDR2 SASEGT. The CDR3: CASSASGTANNYGYTF. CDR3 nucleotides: TGTGCCAGCAGTGCCTCCGGGACAGCTAATAACTATGGCTACACCTTC.